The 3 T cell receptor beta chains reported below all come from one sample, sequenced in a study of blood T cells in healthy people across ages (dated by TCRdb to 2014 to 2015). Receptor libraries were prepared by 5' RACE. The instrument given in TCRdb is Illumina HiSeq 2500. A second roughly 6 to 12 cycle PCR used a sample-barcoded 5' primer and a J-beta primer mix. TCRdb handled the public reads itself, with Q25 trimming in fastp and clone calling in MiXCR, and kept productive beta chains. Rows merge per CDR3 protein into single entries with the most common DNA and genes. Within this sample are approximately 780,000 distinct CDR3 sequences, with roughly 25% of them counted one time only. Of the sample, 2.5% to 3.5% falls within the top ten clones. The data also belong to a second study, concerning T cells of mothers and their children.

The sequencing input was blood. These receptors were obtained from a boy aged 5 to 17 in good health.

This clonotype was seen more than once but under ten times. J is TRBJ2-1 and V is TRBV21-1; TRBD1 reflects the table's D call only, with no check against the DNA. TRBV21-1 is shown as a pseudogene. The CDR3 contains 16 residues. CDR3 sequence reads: CASSKVVTGGAHEQFF. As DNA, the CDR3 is TGTGCCAGCAGCAAAGTGGTGACAGGGGGGGCCCATGAGCAGTTCTTC.

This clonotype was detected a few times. In DNA form, the CDR3 reads TGTGCCAGCAGTTCGCAAACAGGGACCTTGAACACTGAAGCTTTCTTT. The encoded protein is CASSSQTGTLNTEAFF. The genes are TRBV7-8 and TRBJ1-1; maybe TRBD1 (6 bases). Germline values: CDR1 SGHVS, CDR2 FQNEAQ. V was cut by 6 bases and J by 0 bases, with 17 bases left in between. The CDR3 length is 16 residues.

CDR3: CASSSYRGKSSYNEQFF. The CDR3, as DNA: TGTGCCAGCAGTTCCTACAGGGGAAAAAGCTCCTACAATGAGCAGTTCTTC. The J gene is TRBJ2-1, the V gene TRBV6-5, with 7 nucleotides matching TRBD1. Germline V gene lookup returns CDR1 MNHEY and CDR2 SVGAGI. The CDR3 sequence is 17 residues long. With V trimmed by 4 bases and J by 0 bases, 9 bases remained unmatched.